These 8 T cell receptor beta chains originate from one sample sequenced in a study of shared clonotypes between healthy human individuals. Method: immunoSEQ multiplex PCR; TCRdb's copy keeps in-frame clones and lacks some. There are 1.4 million or so clones in the sample; just under 99% occur only once, and about 0.4% lies in the top ten. Material for sequencing was naive CD4+ T cells sorted from blood. Subset reported: CD45RA+ positively selected. The receptor source for this set is a young man in good health.

J is TRBJ2-7 and V is TRBV5-6, with 7 nucleotides matching TRBD1. The CDR3 spans 15 residues. The junction had 10 bases not matched to a gene; V was cut back by 4 bases and J by 3 bases. The germline V gene has CDR1 SGHDT and CDR2 YYEEEE. The CDR3 spells CASSTGQTALYEQYF. The CDR3 bases are TGTGCCAGCAGCACGGGACAGACCGCCCTCTACGAGCAGTACTTC.

This chain connects TRBV7-9 to TRBJ2-3; no firm D call. The V gene lost 3 bases and the J gene lost 1 base, with 17 bases spanning the gap. The CDR3 has 17 amino acids. Germline CDR1 is SEHNR and CDR2 is FQNEAQ (reference sequence). The CDR3 DNA follows: TGTGCCAGCAGCTTCCCCGGATTGACGGAACGCACAGATACGCAGTATTTT. It specifies CASSFPGLTERTDTQYF.

This chain connects TRBV29-1 to TRBJ1-1; D is undetermined. CDR3 size: 14 residues. Trimming stripped 7 bases from V and 4 bases from J, with 19 bases between. Germline loops: CDR1 SQVTM, CDR2 ANQGSEA. In DNA, the CDR3 is TGCAGCGGCATTCCCAGGCTGGTGGGCACTGAAGCTTTCTTT. Encoded protein: CSGIPRLVGTEAFF.

The rearrangement uses TRBV13 and TRBJ2-5; D remains ambiguous. Germline CDR1 is PRHDT and CDR2 is FYEKMQ (reference sequence). CDR3 length equals 14 residues. V was shortened by 5 bases and J by 3 bases, with 13 bases between the two germline ends. The CDR3 reads CASSPRRVKETQYF. The CDR3 region has the DNA TGTGCCAGCAGCCCACGACGGGTGAAAGAGACCCAGTACTTC.

This chain joins TRBV28 and TRBJ1-5; 8 positions agree with TRBD1. This CDR3 comprises 15 residues. Germline loops: CDR1 MDHEN, CDR2 SYDVKM. V was clipped by 3 bases and J by 7 bases; unmatched bases: 8. In DNA form, the CDR3 reads TGTGCCAGCAGTTTCCTCGGACAGGGTAAGCAGCCCCAGCATTTT. Encoded protein: CASSFLGQGKQPQHF.

V gene TRBV4-3 combines with J gene TRBJ2-3, with 8 nucleotides matching TRBD2. V was clipped by 1 base and J by 6 bases; unmatched bases: 18. The CDR3 spans 19 residues. CDR1 and CDR2 (germline): LGHNA, YSLEER. For the CDR3, the DNA is TGCGCCAGCAGCCAAGGTTCGGCTAGCGGGCGTCCCGCCTGGGATACGCAGTATTTT. Translated: CASSQGSASGRPAWDTQYF.

J is TRBJ2-1 and V is TRBV10-2, with 8 bases lining up with TRBD2. The J segment lost 8 bases and the V segment lost 4 bases, leaving 7 bases of the junction unmatched. CDR3 length equals 14 residues. The germline V gene has CDR1 WSHSY and CDR2 SAAADI. CDR3: CASSVGTRRDEQFF. CDR3 DNA sequence: TGCGCCAGCAGTGTGGGGACTAGGAGGGATGAGCAGTTCTTC.

This chain links TRBV11-2 with TRBJ1-3; no clear D. Between the trimmed V and J ends, which lost 2 bases and 0 bases, there was a span of 11 bases. Germline assignment: CDR1 SGHAT and CDR2 FQNNGV. The CDR3 runs 16 residues. The CDR3 sequence: CASSLRMGSSGNTIYF. In DNA form, the CDR3 reads TGTGCCAGCAGCTTAAGAATGGGGTCCTCTGGAAACACCATATATTTT.